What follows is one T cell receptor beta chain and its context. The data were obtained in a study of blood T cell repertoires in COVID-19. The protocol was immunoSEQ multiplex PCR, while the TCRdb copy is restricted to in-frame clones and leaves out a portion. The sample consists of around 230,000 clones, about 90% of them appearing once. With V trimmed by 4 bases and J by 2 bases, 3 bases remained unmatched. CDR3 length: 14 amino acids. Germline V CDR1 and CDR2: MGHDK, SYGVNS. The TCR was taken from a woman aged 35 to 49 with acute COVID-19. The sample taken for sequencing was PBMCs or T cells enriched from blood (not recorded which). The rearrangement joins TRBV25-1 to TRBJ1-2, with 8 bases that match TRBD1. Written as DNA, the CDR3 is TGTGCCAGCAGTGGGACAGGGACGAACTATGGCTACACCTTC. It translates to CASSGTGTNYGYTF.